One sample yielded the 20 T cell receptor beta chains listed below, sequenced in a study of cytomegalovirus exposure and HLA in healthy donors. Produced via immunoSEQ multiplex PCR; TCRdb's table is partial and in-frame only. The sample lists approximately 170,000 clones; over 80% were seen once. Sequencing was carried out using PBMCs. These receptors originate from a man under 40 in good health and CMV-seropositive.

This clone was counted once. The rearrangement uses TRBV15 and TRBJ1-4; D unclear. The CDR3 loop spans 17 amino acids. Germline CDR1 reads LNHNV; CDR2 reads YYDKDF (reference sequence). The V end was cut by 0 bases, the J end by 5 bases, with 16 bases between. CDR3 loop: CATSRESGVFMNEKLFF. As DNA, the CDR3 is TGTGCCACCAGCAGAGAGAGCGGGGTTTTCATGAATGAAAAACTGTTTTTT.

The chain has TRBV6-6 and TRBJ2-3; D is undetermined. The CDR3 length is 12 residues. The V gene lost 5 bases and the J gene lost 2 bases, with 5 bases spanning the gap. The V gene's germline CDR1 is MNHNY and CDR2 SVGAGI (reference sequence). The CDR3 nucleotides are TGTGCCAGCAGTCAGAACACAGATACGCAGTATTTT. It encodes CASSQNTDTQYF.

The chain couples TRBV7-2 to TRBJ2-7, with D hard to call. The CDR3 sequence is 14 residues long. CDR1 is SGHTA and CDR2 is FQGNSA in the germline V gene. The germline V and J ends were trimmed by 3 bases and 2 bases, with 11 bases remaining between them. As DNA, the CDR3 is TGTGCCAGCAGCTTTGGAGCAACTCCCTACGAGCAGTACTTC. This codes for CASSFGATPYEQYF.

V is TRBV28 and J is TRBJ1-2, with D perhaps matching TRBD1 (5 bases). The length of the CDR3 is 13 residues. CDR1 is MDHEN, CDR2 SYDVKM, per germline. The V gene lost 6 bases and the J gene lost 4 bases, with 12 bases spanning the gap. CDR3 amino acids: CASSPQESYGYTF. Here the CDR3 DNA reads TGTGCCAGCAGCCCACAGGAGAGCTATGGCTACACCTTC.

The rearrangement links TRBV9 to TRBJ2-2; TRBD2 agrees at 7 bases. The V and J ends lost 4 bases and 7 bases, in that order; junction bases with no gene match: 7. Germline CDR1 reads SGDLS; CDR2 reads YYNGEE. The CDR3 spans 14 residues. CDR3 sequence (DNA): TGTGCCAGCAGCTTCTCGGGGGGTTTCGGGGAGCTGTTTTTT. Translation gives CASSFSGGFGELFF. The whole variable domain, filled in from reference TRBV9 and TRBJ2-2, reads DSGVTQTPKHLITATGQRVTLRCSPRSGDLSVYWYQQSLDQGLQFLIQYYNGEERAKGNILERFSAQQFPDLHSELNLSSLELGDSALYFCASSFSGGFGELFFGEGSRLTVL.

This sequence joins TRBV19 and TRBJ2-2; D is unresolved. This CDR3 spans 13 amino acids. Trimming shortened V by 3 bases and J by 7 bases, and 9 bases separated the two germline ends. Germline-derived CDR1 and CDR2 are LNHDA and SQIVND (reference sequence). CDR3: CASSIVRSGELFF. CDR3 nucleotide sequence: TGTGCCAGTAGTATTGTGAGAAGCGGGGAGCTGTTTTTT.

The chain has TRBV4-3 and TRBJ1-2; 11 bases are shared with TRBD1. Germline CDR1 is LGHNA and CDR2 is YSLEER. Germline trimming cut 1 base from V and 3 bases from J; bases unmatched to any gene: 1. The CDR3 consists of 15 residues. The CDR3 DNA reads TGCGCCAGCAGCCAAGTGGGACAGGGGGACTATGGCTACACCTTC. Its translation: CASSQVGQGDYGYTF.

The V gene is TRBV29-1, the J gene TRBJ2-3; TRBD2 agrees at 12 bases. The CDR3 consists of 14 residues. V lost 5 bases to trimming and J lost 3 bases; unmatched junction nucleotides: 3. The germline V gene has CDR1 SQVTM and CDR2 ANQGSEA. CDR3 residues: CSVNGLAGTDTQYF. The CDR3 nucleotides are TGCAGCGTTAATGGACTAGCGGGGACAGATACGCAGTATTTT.

This clone has more than one count but fewer than ten. V gene TRBV5-1 combines with J gene TRBJ2-1; D may be TRBD1 (5 bases). V was trimmed by 5 bases and J by 4 bases, leaving 13 bases between them. This CDR3 contains 14 residues. The germline V gene encodes CDR1 SGHRS and CDR2 YFSETQ. CDR3 DNA sequence: TGCGCCAGCAGGGAGCAGGGCGGATACAATGAGCAGTTCTTC. Encoded protein: CASREQGGYNEQFF. Variable domain in full (rest from reference TRBV5-1 and TRBJ2-1): KAGVTQTPRYLIKTRGQQVTLSCSPISGHRSVSWYQQTPGQGLQFLFEYFSETQRNKGNFPGRFSGRQFSNSRSEMNVSTLELGDSALYLCASREQGGYNEQFFGPGTRLTVL.

This clone was detected once. Here the CDR3 DNA reads TGTGCCAGCAGTACCCAGGAACGGTGGGGCGAGACCCAGTACTTC. This translates into CASSTQERWGETQYF. The genes are TRBV2 and TRBJ2-5; D possibly corresponds to TRBD1 (5 bases). The CDR3 loop spans 15 amino acids. The germline gives CDR1 SNHLY, CDR2 FYNNEI. The V and J ends lost 5 bases and 5 bases respectively, with 18 bases between them.

The chain has TRBV4-3 and TRBJ2-2, with 7 nucleotides matching TRBD2. The CDR3 contains 17 residues. Germline values: CDR1 LGHNA, CDR2 YSLEER. V gave up 0 bases and J gave up 5 bases; unmatched junction bases: 9. Here the CDR3 reads CASSQDRNGGGTGELFF. The CDR3 coding sequence is TGCGCCAGCAGCCAAGATCGAAACGGGGGAGGGACCGGGGAGCTGTTTTTT.

The gene calls are TRBV5-1 and TRBJ2-3; 8 bases line up with TRBD1. Trimming cost V 4 bases and J 6 bases; bases outside gene matches: 4. The V gene's germline CDR1 is SGHRS and CDR2 YFSETQ. There are 13 residues in the CDR3. In nucleotides, the CDR3 is TGCGCCAGCAGCCCGACAGGGGCTGATACGCAGTATTTT. It codes for CASSPTGADTQYF.

The V call is TRBV5-1, the J call TRBJ2-3; 10 positions agree with TRBD2. The CDR3 has 15 residues. Germline lookup yields CDR1 SGHRS and CDR2 YFSETQ. Trimming removed 4 bases from V and 2 bases from J; junction bases left unmatched: 4. The CDR3 region has the DNA TGCGCCAGCAGCCCCGGACTAGCGGCCACAGATACGCAGTATTTT. Translation: CASSPGLAATDTQYF.

The chain links TRBV11-2 to TRBJ1-3; TRBD1 agrees at 8 bases. The CDR3 contains 16 residues. V shed 2 bases, J shed 5 bases, and the junction held 8 bases outside the gene matches. Germline V gene sequence: CDR1 SGHAT, CDR2 FQNNGV. The CDR3 loop reads CASSLRLQGDRNTIYF. The CDR3 nucleotides read TGTGCCAGCAGCTTAAGACTACAGGGGGATCGAAACACCATATATTTT.

The gene calls are TRBV13 and TRBJ2-5; TRBD2 matches 8 bases. The CDR3 is made up of 14 amino acids. V dropped 5 bases and J dropped 2; count of bases not matched to a gene: 4. CDR1 is PRHDT, CDR2 FYEKMQ, per germline (reference sequence). The CDR3 sequence: CASSATSAQETQYF. The DNA for the CDR3 is TGTGCCAGCAGCGCGACTAGCGCGCAAGAGACCCAGTACTTC.

This chain uses TRBV10-2 with TRBJ1-1; D is perhaps TRBD1 (5 bases). From germline, CDR1 is WSHSY and CDR2 SAAADI. This CDR3 is 13 amino acids long. V gave up 3 bases and J gave up 5 bases, with 10 bases separating them. The CDR3 spells CASSDREGTEAFF. CDR3 in DNA: TGCGCCAGCAGTGACAGGGAAGGGACTGAAGCTTTCTTT.

V usage is TRBV7-6 and J usage is TRBJ1-2; 8 positions match TRBD1. Germline V lookup: CDR1 SGHVS, CDR2 FNYEAQ. The CDR3 has 15 residues. V lost 1 base to trimming and J lost 4 bases; unmatched junction nucleotides: 5. CDR3 sequence: CASSLEQGAGYGYTF. The DNA for the CDR3 is TGTGCCAGCAGCTTAGAGCAGGGGGCTGGCTATGGCTACACCTTC.

V usage is TRBV25-1 and J usage is TRBJ2-3; 8 nucleotides match TRBD1. Unmatched junction bases numbered 15, after V lost 6 bases and J lost 4 bases. Per the germline V gene, CDR1 is MGHDK and CDR2 is SYGVNS. The CDR3 covers 17 residues. CDR3 in DNA: TGTGCCAGCAGGGTCCCCCGGGACAGGAAAGGAGCAGATACGCAGTATTTT. Amino acids: CASRVPRDRKGADTQYF.

The V and J genes are TRBV18 and TRBJ2-7, with 10 bases that match TRBD1. The CDR3 covers 17 residues. Germline V gene data show CDR1 as KGHSH and CDR2 as LQKENI. The ends lost 4 bases at V and 0 bases at J; junction bases unmatched: 9. CDR3 DNA sequence: TGTGCCAGCTCACGAAACCCGGACAGGGGGAGCTCCTACGAGCAGTACTTC. Its translation is CASSRNPDRGSSYEQYF.

The V call is TRBV10-3, the J call TRBJ2-7; TRBD2 agrees at 14 bases. The V and J ends lost 6 bases and 2 bases, in that order; junction bases with no gene match: 6. Germline values: CDR1 ENHRY, CDR2 SYGVKD. The CDR3 extends over 16 amino acids. The CDR3 DNA sequence: TGTGCCATCAGAGGACTAGCGGGGGGAACTACCTACGAGCAGTACTTC. As protein: CAIRGLAGGTTYEQYF.